This T cell receptor (beta chain) was obtained from a study of response to subunit inactivated influenza vaccine. Findings of the study overall: The authors offered the suggestion that each seasonal influenza vaccination recruits few new T cells.

The CDR3 sequence is 14 residues long. Germline V gene sequence: CDR1 LGHNA, CDR2 YSLEER. V dropped 0 bases and J dropped 9 bases, with 13 bases sitting between them. MiXCR, run by TCRdb on the RT-PCR reads, gives a single entry per CDR3 protein. The profile shows about 480,000 distinct CDR3 sequences, approximately 11% of them singletons. This clonotype has more than one count but fewer than ten. As yet, its antigen is unknown. Sequencing was performed on PBMCs from blood, taken more than 35 days after vaccination. The V and J genes are TRBV4-3 and TRBJ2-3; possible D gene TRBD1, 6 bases. This sequence was found in a man aged 45-65 years who received an inactivated influenza vaccine. The DNA for the CDR3 is TGCGCCAGCAGCCAAGAGGGTTTAGGGGGAACGCAGTATTTT. This encodes CASSQEGLGGTQYF.